The present T cell receptor beta chain was sequenced within a study of shared clonotypes between healthy human individuals. The study's findings and limits: Limitation of the genetic and exposure-history diversity represented came from the few donors. Only blood was sampled; tissue repertoires likely differ.

This clone was counted between two and nine times. The antigen remains undetermined. This CDR3 is 13 amino acids long. V gave up 4 bases and J gave up 1 base, with 7 bases separating them. The germline CDR1 and CDR2 sequences are LGHNT and FRNRAP. Measured with immunoSEQ multiplex PCR; TCRdb has only the in-frame clones, and not every one. This table has roughly 2,500,000 clones, roughly 93% appearing once. This sequence was found in a man aged 18 to 29 in good health. Some clones in this sample may be carry-over from other donors' samples. The chain has TRBV12-5 and TRBJ1-2; D remains unclear. The sample comprised naive CD4+ T cells from PBMCs. Sample subset: CD45RA+ positively selected. CDR3 bases: TGTGCTAGTGGTTCCGACGGTAACTATGGCTACACCTTC. Protein: CASGSDGNYGYTF.